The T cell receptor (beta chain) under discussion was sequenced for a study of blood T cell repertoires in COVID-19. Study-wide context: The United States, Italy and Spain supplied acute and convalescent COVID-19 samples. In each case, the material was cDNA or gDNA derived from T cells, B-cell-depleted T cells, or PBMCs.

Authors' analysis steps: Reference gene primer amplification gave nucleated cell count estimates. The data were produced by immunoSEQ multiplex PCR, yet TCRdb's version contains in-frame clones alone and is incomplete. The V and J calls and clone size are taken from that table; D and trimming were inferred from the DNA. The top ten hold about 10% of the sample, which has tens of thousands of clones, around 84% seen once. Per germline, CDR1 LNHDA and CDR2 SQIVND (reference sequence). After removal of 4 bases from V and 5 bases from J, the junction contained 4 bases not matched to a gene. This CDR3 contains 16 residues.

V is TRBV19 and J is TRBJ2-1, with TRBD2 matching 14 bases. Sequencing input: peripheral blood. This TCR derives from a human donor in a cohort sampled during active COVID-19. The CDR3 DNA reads TGTGCCAGTAGTACAAAGGGACTAGCGGGAGACAATGAGCAGTTCTTC. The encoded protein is CASSTKGLAGDNEQFF.